Included here is one T cell receptor (beta chain) sequence, with context. This specimen belongs to a study of blood T cell repertoires in COVID-19. Looking at the study overall: Samples came from the United States, Italy and Spain, spanning acute and convalescent COVID-19. Sources were T cells, B-cell-depleted T cells, or PBMCs; the material itself was cDNA or gDNA.

Methods used by the authors: Scientists estimated how many nucleated cells there were by amplifying reference gene primers. TCRdb's table, derived via immunoSEQ multiplex PCR, lists solely in-frame clones and lacks some. V, J and clone size were drawn from that table, and D and trimming were deduced from the DNA. The profile shows more than 110,000 clones, under 80% of them singletons. Per germline, CDR1 SGHDT and CDR2 YYEEEE. V was cut by 4 bases and J by 8 bases, with 22 bases left in between. The CDR3 contains 15 residues. The source of this sequence is a man older than 75 with acute or convalescent COVID-19. Sequences were obtained from peripheral blood. The J gene is TRBJ2-7, the V gene TRBV5-6, with D possibly TRBD1 on 8 matching bases. The CDR3 loop is CASSPVNRGGQQQYF. DNA of the CDR3: TGTGCCAGCAGCCCCGTTAACAGGGGGGGACAACAGCAGTACTTC.